This record concerns one TCR beta chain sequence. The clone's antigen remains unknown. This may be a read error: a much more frequent sequence differs by one nucleotide. Library preparation was by PCR. Instrument used: Illumina HiSeq 2500. TCR libraries were prepared with molecular barcoding, using unique molecular identifiers to normalize TCRbeta repertoire quantification. The raw public reads went through TCRdb reprocessing: fastp at Q25, MiXCR clone calling, in-frame beta chains kept. Under each unique CDR3 protein, matching rows form one entry showing the most common genes and DNA. Present in this sample are hundreds of thousands of distinct CDR3 sequences, around 12% of which were seen just once. Of the sample, around 0.8% is held by the ten largest clones. The sample belongs to a study of T-cell reconstitution after alpha-beta-depleted transplantation in children (dated by TCRdb to about 2016). At the level of the whole study: T-cell immune reconstitution after TCRalphabeta/CD19-depleted allogeneic hematopoietic cell transplantation in children was quantitatively tracked in the study by means of TCR repertoire profiling. Study-wide findings and limitations: About two months after transplant, the apparently early recovery of alphabetaT-cell counts reportedly depended on just several hundred clones that had expanded rapidly and came from non-depleted graft cells. The high TCRbeta diversity at day 60 in some patients was ascribed to recipient T cells and intrathymic progenitors that had survived conditioning. The frequencies of hyperexpanded clones fell over the following months, and after one year, T-cell counts and TCRbeta diversity were mostly attributed to newly produced T cells.

What this sample's treatment or condition label stands for: allogeneic hematopoietic cell transplantation with graft depleted of TCRalphabeta T cells and CD19 B cells. TCRalphabeta/CD19-depleted allogeneic hematopoietic cell grafts were given to the transplant recipients, all of whom were children. The cysteine opens and the phenylalanine closes a CDR3 of 16 amino acids. Only the CDR3 DNA stays, 48 bases, in frame from base 1. The germline V gene encodes CDR1 MNHNS and CDR2 SASEGT. Between the V and J ends, shortened by 6 bases and 4 bases respectively, the junction contains 20 bases. The TCR originated in a girl aged 2-9 years with congenital amegakaryocytic thrombocytopenia, due to receive a stem cell transplant. Here the sequenced sample was PBMCs, taken before TCRalphabeta/CD19-depleted stem cell transplant. The chain joins TRBV6-1 to TRBJ2-3, with the identity of the D gene unclear. CDR3 reads: CASSAQREAYADTQYF. The DNA sequence follows: TGTGCCAGCAGCGCACAGCGAGAGGCGTACGCAGATACGCAGTATTTT.